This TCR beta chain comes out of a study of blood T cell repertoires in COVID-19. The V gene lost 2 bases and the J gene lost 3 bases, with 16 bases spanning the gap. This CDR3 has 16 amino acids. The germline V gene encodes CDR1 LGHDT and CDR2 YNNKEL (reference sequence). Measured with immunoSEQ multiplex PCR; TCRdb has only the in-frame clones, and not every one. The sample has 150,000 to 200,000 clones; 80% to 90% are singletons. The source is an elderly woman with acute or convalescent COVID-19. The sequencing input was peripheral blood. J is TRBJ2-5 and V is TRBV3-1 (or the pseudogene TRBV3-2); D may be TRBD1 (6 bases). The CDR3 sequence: CASSQTRQGTEETQYF. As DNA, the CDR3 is TGTGCCAGCAGCCAAACTCGTCAGGGGACGGAAGAGACCCAGTACTTC.